Listed below are T cell receptor beta chains from one sample, sequenced in a study of CD8+CD57+ T cells in acquired aplastic anemia. MiXCR, run by TCRdb on the reads, gives a single entry per CDR3 protein. The sample lists 450,000 to 600,000 distinct CDR3 sequences; around a third were seen once. The specimen was sorted CD4+, CD8+, or CD8+CD57+ T cells (not recorded which) from PBMCs. The source is a human donor with aplastic anemia. The CDR3 runs from the conserved cysteine through the conserved F or W. The D gene is left open where the match is weak. A row's size may be missing; if present it is once, few, many or a size class.

j_call clone_size d_call v_call cdr3_aa cdr3_nt
TRBJ2-1 NA TRBD1 TRBV4-2 CASSQGTGQSYNEQFF TGTGCCAGCAGCCAAGGGACAGGTCAATCCTACAATGAGCAGTTCTTC
TRBJ2-7 many NA TRBV10-3 CAIKSTDTSYEQYF TGTGCCATCAAATCGACGGATACGTCCTACGAGCAGTACTTC
TRBJ1-6 few TRBD1 TRBV6-1 CASSKGQVNSYNSPLHF TGTGCCAGCAGTAAGGGACAGGTGAACTCCTACAATTCACCCCTCCACTTT
TRBJ1-2 many NA TRBV5-6 CASSLFGYGYTF TGTGCCAGCAGCCTGTTCGGATATGGCTACACCTTC
TRBJ1-3 few NA TRBV18 CASSASGNSGNTIYF TGTGCCAGCTCAGCCTCAGGGAATTCTGGAAACACCATATATTTT
TRBJ1-6 few TRBD1 TRBV2 CATGTGYTSPLHF TGTGCCACCGGGACAGGGTACACCTCACCCCTCCACTTT
TRBJ2-1 once NA TRBV10-1 CATNHFGFEQFF TGCGCCACCAATCATTTTGGGTTTGAGCAGTTCTTC
TRBJ1-1 few NA TRBV20-1 CSAPLTGHTEAFF TGCAGTGCTCCATTGACAGGTCACACTGAAGCTTTCTTT
TRBJ2-3 NA NA TRBV10-1 CASPRGTDTQYF TGTGCCAGCCCCCGGGGCACAGATACGCAGTATTTT
TRBJ2-5 few TRBD2 TRBV19 CASSIVPLAGETQYF TGTGCCAGTAGTATAGTCCCACTAGCGGGAGAGACCCAGTACTTC
TRBJ1-2 few NA TRBV5-6 CASSSMARVQGYTF TGTGCCAGCAGCTCTATGGCCCGAGTGCAGGGCTACACCTTC
TRBJ2-3 NA TRBD2 TRBV15 CATSSRPGTSGGYTRTDTQYF TGTGCCACCAGCAGTCGTCCCGGGACTAGCGGGGGGTATACCCGCACAGATACGCAGTATTTT
TRBJ1-6 NA NA TRBV20-1 CSAKASPNSPLHF TGCAGTGCAAAGGCCAGCCCCAATTCACCCCTCCACTTT
TRBJ2-2 few TRBD1 TRBV2 CASSRRTGALSNTGELFF TGTGCCAGCAGTAGGAGGACAGGGGCCCTCTCGAACACCGGGGAGCTGTTTTTT
TRBJ2-5 NA TRBD2 TRBV5-4 CASSLPAGSQETQYF TGTGCCAGCAGCTTGCCAGCGGGGTCCCAAGAGACCCAGTACTTC
TRBJ2-3 few TRBD2 TRBV19 CASSRGSGSATTDTQYF TGTGCCAGTAGTAGGGGTAGCGGGAGTGCCACCACAGATACGCAGTATTTT
TRBJ1-5 NA NA TRBV30 CAWSPMGNQPQHF TGTGCCTGGAGTCCGATGGGCAATCAGCCCCAGCATTTT
TRBJ2-5 many TRBD2 TRBV20-1 CSASGGGLGTQYF TGCAGTGCTAGCGGGGGGGGTCTGGGGACCCAGTACTTC
TRBJ2-1 NA NA TRBV5-1 CASSVERYNEQFF TGCGCCAGCAGCGTCGAACGCTACAATGAGCAGTTCTTC
TRBJ2-1 few TRBD2 TRBV11-2 CASSSRLAGGYNEQFF TGTGCCAGCAGCTCGAGACTAGCGGGGGGCTACAATGAGCAGTTCTTC
TRBJ2-1 NA TRBD1 TRBV6-1 CASSIVGQGYNEQFF TGTGCCAGTAGTATAGTGGGACAGGGCTACAATGAGCAGTTCTTC
TRBJ2-1 NA NA TRBV11-3 CASSLDLEGHEQFF TGTGCCAGCAGCTTAGATCTAGAGGGGCATGAGCAGTTCTTC